This paragraph covers one T cell receptor (beta chain) sequence. This record comes from a study of CD8 T cells in Susac syndrome. Random hexamers primed reverse transcription of about 0.45 to 1 ug RNA. Amplification of TCR beta CDR3 was carried out by immunoSEQ multiplex PCR, which covered 54 Vbeta and 13 Jbeta segments. In TCRdb, the immunoSEQ multiplex PCR reads were re-called with MiXCR into one record per CDR3 protein. Of under 550,000 distinct CDR3 sequences in the sample, approximately 89% were seen once. Germline V lookup: CDR1 MDHEN, CDR2 SYDVKM. V lost 6 bases and J lost 1, with 15 bases in between. The CDR3 consists of 16 residues.

Sequencing used CD8+ T cells from PBMCs. J is TRBJ2-2 and V is TRBV28, with D possibly being TRBD2 (5 bases). The clonotype comes from a human donor with multiple sclerosis. The CDR3: CASSPGGLLNTGELFF. In DNA, the CDR3 is TGTGCCAGCAGCCCCGGAGGACTCTTGAACACCGGGGAGCTGTTTTTT.